The 23 T cell receptor beta chains presented below share a single source sample, sequenced in a study of blood T cell repertoires in COVID-19. Only in-frame clones appear in the TCRdb table, and some are missing; sequencing was by immunoSEQ multiplex PCR. In the table there are fewer than 250,000 clones, over 90% of which are singletons. Material: peripheral blood. These receptors were collected from a man under 40 with COVID-19, enrolled during active disease.

The chain has TRBV15 and TRBJ1-5; TRBD1 matches 7 bases. Germline lookup yields CDR1 LNHNV and CDR2 YYDKDF (reference sequence). The V segment lost 3 bases and the J segment 2 bases; nucleotides outside the gene matches: 4. This CDR3 spans 15 amino acids. CDR3 nucleotide sequence: TGTGCCACCAGCAGCGACAGGGCGCGCAATCAGCCCCAGCATTTT. Translation: CATSSDRARNQPQHF. Using reference TRBV15 and TRBJ1-5 for the parts outside the CDR3, the full variable domain is DAMVIQNPRYQVTQFGKPVTLSCSQTLNHNVMYWYQQKSSQAPKLLFHYYDKDFNNEADTPDNFQSRRPNTSFCFLDIRSPGLGDTAMYLCATSSDRARNQPQHFGDGTRLSIL.

The chain combines TRBV9 with TRBJ2-2; possible D gene TRBD1, 6 bases. Germline CDR1 is SGDLS and CDR2 is YYNGEE. V lost 6 bases to trimming and J lost 0 bases, with 15 bases between them. CDR3 size: 16 residues. DNA of the CDR3: TGTGCCAGCACCATAAGGGACACTCCGAACACCGGGGAGCTGTTTTTT. It encodes CASTIRDTPNTGELFF.

This clone is a singleton in its sample. This sequence joins TRBV5-4 and TRBJ1-2, with D possibly being TRBD1 (5 bases). Germline CDR1 and CDR2: SGHNT and YYREEE (reference sequence). The CDR3 contains 14 residues. V was pared by 2 bases and J by 6 bases, with 14 bases between. CDR3 nucleotides: TGTGCCAGCAGCTTAAATTGGGGGGGACATGGCTACACCTTC. Its translation is CASSLNWGGHGYTF.

The chain recombines TRBV6-4 with TRBJ2-7; D may be TRBD1 (5 bases). V lost 7 bases, J lost 7 bases, and 11 bases lay in between. The CDR3 runs to 11 residues. From germline, CDR1 is MRHNA and CDR2 SNTAGT. The CDR3 spells CASTTRTEQYF. The CDR3 DNA sequence: TGTGCCAGCACCACCCGGACAGAGCAGTACTTC.

This chain joins TRBV5-6 and TRBJ2-7; TRBD2 is a possible D gene (6 bases). The CDR3 has 12 residues. The V end was cut by 0 bases, the J end by 6 bases, with 7 bases between. Germline assignment: CDR1 SGHDT and CDR2 YYEEEE. The CDR3 nucleotides read TGTGCCAGCAGCTTGGGGGGAGGCGAGCAGTACTTC. This sequence encodes CASSLGGGEQYF.

The J gene is TRBJ1-2, the V gene TRBV19; 7 bases fit TRBD1. This CDR3 has 15 amino acids. In germline, CDR1 is LNHDA, CDR2 SQIVND (reference sequence). V was clipped by 3 bases and J by 4 bases; unmatched bases: 8. The chain's CDR3 is CASSMLRDRFYGYTF. CDR3 DNA sequence: TGTGCCAGTAGTATGTTAAGGGACAGATTCTATGGCTACACCTTC.

The chain recombines TRBV3-1 (or the pseudogene TRBV3-2) with TRBJ1-3; unclear D gene. The CDR3 has 17 residues. Trimming cost V 2 bases and J 0 bases, with 14 bases left between them. Germline V gives CDR1 LGHDT, CDR2 YNNKEL (reference sequence). CDR3 DNA sequence: TGTGCCAGCAGCCAAAGACGGTACAGCCCCTCTGGAAACACCATATATTTT. This translates into CASSQRRYSPSGNTIYF.

The chain couples TRBV5-1 to TRBJ2-2; D is uncertain. V shed 4 bases and J shed 4 bases, with 14 bases lying between them. The germline CDR1 and CDR2 sequences are SGHRS and YFSETQ. This CDR3 has 15 residues. CDR3 sequence (DNA): TGCGCCAGCAGCCCCCTTTCGGGTGGCACCGGGGAGCTGTTTTTT. Protein product: CASSPLSGGTGELFF. The whole variable domain, remainder taken from reference TRBV5-1 and TRBJ2-2, is KAGVTQTPRYLIKTRGQQVTLSCSPISGHRSVSWYQQTPGQGLQFLFEYFSETQRNKGNFPGRFSGRQFSNSRSEMNVSTLELGDSALYLCASSPLSGGTGELFFGEGSRLTVL.

The chain combines TRBV5-1 with TRBJ1-2; a weak D match, TRBD1 (6 bases). With 4 bases removed from V and 2 bases from J, the gap between germline ends came to 12 bases. The CDR3 length is 14 residues. CDR1 is SGHRS and CDR2 is YFSETQ in the germline V gene. This chain's CDR3 is CASSPRDTNYGYTF. In DNA form, the CDR3 reads TGCGCCAGCAGCCCCCGGGACACCAACTATGGCTACACCTTC.

The rearrangement joins TRBV30 to TRBJ1-6; TRBD1 matches at 7 bases. The CDR3 has 12 residues. J was trimmed by 8 bases and V by 7 bases; bases with no gene match: 5. Germline CDR1 is GTSNPN and CDR2 is SVGIG (reference sequence). CDR3 in amino acids: CAYKGADSPLHF. DNA for the CDR3: TGTGCCTATAAGGGGGCGGATTCACCCCTCCACTTT.

The chain links TRBV5-4 to TRBJ2-3; TRBD2 aligns across 13 bases. Germline trimming cut 4 bases from V and 5 bases from J; bases unmatched to any gene: 10. The CDR3 consists of 17 residues. From germline, CDR1 is SGHNT and CDR2 YYREEE (reference sequence). CDR3 amino acids: CASSRQLAGGQRDTQYF. CDR3 DNA: TGTGCCAGCAGCCGTCAACTAGCGGGGGGGCAAAGAGATACGCAGTATTTT.

The genes are TRBV3-1 (or the pseudogene TRBV3-2) and TRBJ2-1; 7 bases map to TRBD1. Germline CDR1 and CDR2: LGHDT and YNNKEL (reference sequence). Trimming cost V 4 bases and J 8 bases; bases outside gene matches: 11. The CDR3 is 15 amino acids. CDR3 in amino acids: CASSRRRTGADEQFF. CDR3 nucleotides: TGTGCCAGCAGCCGACGACGAACAGGGGCGGATGAGCAGTTCTTC.

This chain joins TRBV7-9 and TRBJ2-5; 10 nucleotides line up with TRBD1. The CDR3 has 14 amino acids. J gave up 4 bases and V 5 bases, and 4 bases lay outside the gene matches. The germline V gene encodes CDR1 SEHNR and CDR2 FQNEAQ (reference sequence). The DNA of the CDR3 is TGTGCCAGCAGCACGTGGACAGGGGGAGAGACCCAGTACTTC. This sequence encodes CASSTWTGGETQYF.

V and J are TRBV19 and TRBJ1-2, with 10 positions matching TRBD1. Germline trimming cut 1 base from V and 3 bases from J; bases unmatched to any gene: 2. Germline values: CDR1 LNHDA, CDR2 SQIVND (reference sequence). There are 15 residues in the CDR3. CDR3 residues: CASSIGQGAHYGYTF. The CDR3 nucleotides are TGTGCCAGTAGTATAGGACAGGGGGCCCACTATGGCTACACCTTC.

The chain carries TRBV18 and TRBJ1-1, with 10 nucleotides matching TRBD1. The germline gives CDR1 KGHSH, CDR2 LQKENI. This CDR3 is 17 amino acids long. Trimming took 2 bases from V and 4 from J; bases not matched to a gene: 10. CDR3 nucleotides: TGTGCCAGCTCACCATTCAGGGACAGGGGTACGGGCACTGAAGCTTTCTTT. Residues: CASSPFRDRGTGTEAFF.

V and J are TRBV7-9 and TRBJ1-5, with D possibly matching TRBD1 (6 bases). V lost 5 bases and J 11 bases, leaving 16 bases between the germline ends. CDR1 and CDR2 from the germline V gene are SEHNR and FQNEAQ (reference sequence). The CDR3 loop spans 13 amino acids. The CDR3 nucleotides read TGTGCCAGCAGCCGATCTATGGGGGCGGCCCAGCATTTT. As protein: CASSRSMGAAQHF.

This clone was detected once. The CDR3 DNA is TGTGCCAGCAGCCCTGGTGGGCTCAGGGCCGGGGCCAACGTCCTGACTTTC. Residues: CASSPGGLRAGANVLTF. The chain employs TRBV7-2 and TRBJ2-6, with a tentative D call TRBD1 (5 bases). Looked up from germline, CDR1 is SGHTA and CDR2 is FQGNSA. This CDR3 region has 17 residues. Trimming pared 5 bases from V and 4 bases from J, leaving 18 bases between.

The J gene is TRBJ2-5, the V gene TRBV2, with 14 bases matching TRBD2. CDR1 is SNHLY and CDR2 is FYNNEI in the germline V gene. J gave up 5 bases and V 3 bases, and 2 bases lay outside the gene matches. This CDR3 has 15 amino acids. CDR3 nucleotide sequence: TGTGCCAGCAGTGAGGGACTAGCGGGGGTGGAGACCCAGTACTTC. Translating gives CASSEGLAGVETQYF.

The V gene is TRBV19, the J gene TRBJ1-2; possibly TRBD1 for D (5 bases). CDR3 length equals 16 residues. The V end was cut by 7 bases, the J end by 6 bases, with 24 bases between. Germline CDR1 reads LNHDA; CDR2 reads SQIVND (reference sequence). CDR3 amino acids: CASTRQRGAQFHGYTF. The CDR3 region has the DNA TGTGCCAGTACTAGACAGCGGGGCGCGCAGTTTCATGGCTACACCTTC. The variable domain in full, with the rest retrieved from reference TRBV19 and TRBJ1-2, is DGGITQSPKYLFRKEGQNVTLSCEQNLNHDAMYWYRQDPGQGLRLIYYSQIVNDFQKGDIAEGYSVSREKKESFPLTVTSAQKNPTAFYLCASTRQRGAQFHGYTFGSGTRLTVV.

The J gene is TRBJ2-2, the V gene TRBV4-2; D may be TRBD2 (6 bases). With 0 bases removed from V and 8 bases from J, the gap between germline ends came to 13 bases. Germline CDR1 is LGHNA and CDR2 is YNFKEQ. The length of the CDR3 is 15 residues. This chain's CDR3 is CASSQEAGQAGELFF. CDR3 bases: TGTGCCAGCAGCCAAGAGGCGGGGCAGGCGGGGGAGCTGTTTTTT.

The rearrangement joins TRBV3-1 (or the pseudogene TRBV3-2) to TRBJ1-5, with D possibly TRBD1 on 5 matching bases. The CDR3 runs to 15 residues. The V end was cut by 0 bases, the J end by 4 bases, with 10 bases between. The germline CDR1 and CDR2 sequences are LGHDT and YNNKEL (reference sequence). CDR3 residues: CASSQDPAGNQPQHF. CDR3 sequence (DNA): TGTGCCAGCAGCCAAGATCCCGCAGGGAATCAGCCCCAGCATTTT.

The V gene is TRBV24-1, the J gene TRBJ1-4; D unresolved. V lost 4 bases, J lost 0 bases, and 11 bases lay in between. Germline V gene sequence: CDR1 KGHDR, CDR2 SFDVKD. The CDR3 covers 16 residues. The CDR3 bases are TGTGCCACCAGTGAACCCTTAGCGACAACTAATGAAAAACTGTTTTTT. Its translation: CATSEPLATTNEKLFF.

The chain recombines TRBV19 with TRBJ1-5; the D gene is possibly TRBD1 (5 bases). CDR1 and CDR2 from the germline V gene are LNHDA and SQIVND (reference sequence). This CDR3 has 18 amino acids. V lost 4 bases and J lost 0, with 19 bases in between. The CDR3 region has the DNA TGTGCCAGTAGTACCCCCCCCAGGGAGGGGAATAGCAATCAGCCCCAGCATTTT. Protein sequence: CASSTPPREGNSNQPQHF.